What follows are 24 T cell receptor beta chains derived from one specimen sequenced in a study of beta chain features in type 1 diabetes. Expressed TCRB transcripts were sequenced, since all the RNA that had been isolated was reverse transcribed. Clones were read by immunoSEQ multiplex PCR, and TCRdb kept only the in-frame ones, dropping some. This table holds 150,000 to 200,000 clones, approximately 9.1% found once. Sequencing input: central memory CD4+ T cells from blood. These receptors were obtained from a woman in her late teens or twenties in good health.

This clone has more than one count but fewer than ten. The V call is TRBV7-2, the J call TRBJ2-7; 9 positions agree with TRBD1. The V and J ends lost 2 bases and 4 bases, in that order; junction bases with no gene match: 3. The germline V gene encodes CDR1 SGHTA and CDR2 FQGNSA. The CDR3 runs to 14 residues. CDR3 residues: CASSLTGGWYEQYF. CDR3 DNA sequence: TGTGCCAGCAGCTTAACAGGGGGCTGGTACGAGCAGTACTTC.

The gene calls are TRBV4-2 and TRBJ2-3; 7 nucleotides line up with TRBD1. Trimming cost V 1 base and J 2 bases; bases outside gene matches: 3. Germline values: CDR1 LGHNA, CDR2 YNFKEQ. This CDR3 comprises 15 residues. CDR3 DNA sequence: TGTGCCAGCAGCCAAGGGAAGGGGGCCACAGATACGCAGTATTTT. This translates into CASSQGKGATDTQYF.

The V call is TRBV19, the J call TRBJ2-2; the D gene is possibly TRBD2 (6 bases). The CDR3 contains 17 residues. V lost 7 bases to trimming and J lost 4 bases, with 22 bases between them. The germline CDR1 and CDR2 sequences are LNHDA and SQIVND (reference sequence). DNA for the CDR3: TGTGCCAGTAAACAGTCTCTGGGGACTCAACTCACCGGGGAGCTGTTTTTT. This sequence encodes CASKQSLGTQLTGELFF.

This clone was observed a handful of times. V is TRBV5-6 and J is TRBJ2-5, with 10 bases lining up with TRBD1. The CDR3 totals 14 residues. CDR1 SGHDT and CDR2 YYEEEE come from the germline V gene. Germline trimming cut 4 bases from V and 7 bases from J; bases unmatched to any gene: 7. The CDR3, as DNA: TGTGCCAGCAGCCAAGGACAGGGGGTGGTGACCCAGTACTTC. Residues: CASSQGQGVVTQYF.

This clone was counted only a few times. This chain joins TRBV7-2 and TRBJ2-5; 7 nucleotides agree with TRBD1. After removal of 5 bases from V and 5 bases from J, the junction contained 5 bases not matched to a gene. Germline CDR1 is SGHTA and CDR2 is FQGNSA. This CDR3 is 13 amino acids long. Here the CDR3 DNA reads TGTGCCAGCAGCCTACAGGGGCAGGAGACCCAGTACTTC. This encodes CASSLQGQETQYF.

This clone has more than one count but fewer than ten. The CDR3 protein is CASSSPPVETQYF. DNA for the CDR3: TGTGCCAGCAGCTCCCCCCCAGTGGAGACCCAGTACTTC. V usage is TRBV7-2 and J usage is TRBJ2-5; D remains ambiguous. The V gene lost 4 bases and the J gene lost 5 bases, with 11 bases spanning the gap. The length of the CDR3 is 13 residues. CDR1 and CDR2 (germline): SGHTA, FQGNSA. Full variable domain (outside the CDR3, taken from reference TRBV7-2 and TRBJ2-5): GAGVSQSPSNKVTEKGKDVELRCDPISGHTALYWYRQSLGQGLEFLIYFQGNSAPDKSGLPSDRFSAERTGGSVSTLTIQRTQQEDSAVYLCASSSPPVETQYFGPGTRLLVL.

The DNA for the CDR3 is TGTGCCAGCAGCTCGCTACAGGGGGCTCTGGACTATGGCTACACCTTC. This sequence encodes CASSSLQGALDYGYTF. The chain combines TRBV13 with TRBJ1-2, with 9 bases fitting TRBD1. Germline lookup yields CDR1 PRHDT and CDR2 FYEKMQ (reference sequence). This CDR3 contains 16 residues. The V and J ends lost 4 bases and 3 bases, in that order; junction bases with no gene match: 9.

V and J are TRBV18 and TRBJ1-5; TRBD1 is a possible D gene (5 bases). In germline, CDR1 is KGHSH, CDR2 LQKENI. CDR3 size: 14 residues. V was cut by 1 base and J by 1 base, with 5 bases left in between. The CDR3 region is CASSPQGSNQPQHF. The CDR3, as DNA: TGTGCCAGCTCACCACAGGGGAGCAATCAGCCCCAGCATTTT.

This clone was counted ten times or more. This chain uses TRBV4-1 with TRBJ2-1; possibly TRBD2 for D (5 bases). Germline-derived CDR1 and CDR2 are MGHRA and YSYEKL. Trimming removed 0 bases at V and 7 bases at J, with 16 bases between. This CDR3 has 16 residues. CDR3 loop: CASSQDPGLRQNEQFF. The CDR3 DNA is TGCGCCAGCAGCCAAGATCCCGGACTCCGGCAGAATGAGCAGTTCTTC.

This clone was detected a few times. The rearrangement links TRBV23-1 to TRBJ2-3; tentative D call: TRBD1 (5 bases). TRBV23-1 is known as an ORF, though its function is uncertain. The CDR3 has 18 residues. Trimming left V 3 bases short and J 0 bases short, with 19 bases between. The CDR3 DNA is TGCGCCAGCAGTCAGCGGCTGGCAGGGCCCTCTAGCACAGATACGCAGTATTTT. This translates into CASSQRLAGPSSTDTQYF.

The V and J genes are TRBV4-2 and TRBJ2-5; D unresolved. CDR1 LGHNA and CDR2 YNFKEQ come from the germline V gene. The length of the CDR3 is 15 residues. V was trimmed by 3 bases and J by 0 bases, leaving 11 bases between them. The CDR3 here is CASSHGSTNQETQYF. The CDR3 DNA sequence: TGTGCCAGCAGCCATGGTTCAACAAACCAAGAGACCCAGTACTTC.

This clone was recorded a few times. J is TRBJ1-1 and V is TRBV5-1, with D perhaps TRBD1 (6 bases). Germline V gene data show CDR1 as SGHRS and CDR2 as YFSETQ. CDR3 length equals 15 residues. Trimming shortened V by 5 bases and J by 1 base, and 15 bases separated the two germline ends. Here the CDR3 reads CASSIDGQSNTEAFF. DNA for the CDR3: TGCGCCAGCAGTATAGACGGACAGTCGAACACTGAAGCTTTCTTT.

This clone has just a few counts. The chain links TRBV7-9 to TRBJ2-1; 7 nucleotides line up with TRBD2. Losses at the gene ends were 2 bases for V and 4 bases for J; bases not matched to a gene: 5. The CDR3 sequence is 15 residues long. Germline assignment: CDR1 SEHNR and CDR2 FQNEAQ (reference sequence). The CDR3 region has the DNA TGTGCCAGCAGCTTAACCGGGAGGTCTTACAATGAGCAGTTCTTC. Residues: CASSLTGRSYNEQFF. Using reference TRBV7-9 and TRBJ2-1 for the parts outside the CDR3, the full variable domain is DTGVSQNPRHKITKRGQNVTFRCDPISEHNRLYWYRQTLGQGPEFLTYFQNEAQLEKSRLLSDRFSAERPKGSFSTLEIQRTEQGDSAMYLCASSLTGRSYNEQFFGPGTRLTVL.

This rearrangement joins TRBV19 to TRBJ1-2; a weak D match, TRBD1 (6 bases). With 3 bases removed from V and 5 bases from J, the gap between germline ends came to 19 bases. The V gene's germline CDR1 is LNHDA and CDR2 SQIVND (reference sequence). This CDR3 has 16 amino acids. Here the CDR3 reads CASSMRQASTGYGYTF. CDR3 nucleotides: TGTGCCAGTAGTATGCGACAAGCCTCCACAGGGTATGGCTACACCTTC.

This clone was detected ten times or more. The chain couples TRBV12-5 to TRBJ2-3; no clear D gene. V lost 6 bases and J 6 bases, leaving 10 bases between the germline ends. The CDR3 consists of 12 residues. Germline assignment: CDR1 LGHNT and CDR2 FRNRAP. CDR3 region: CASGPRFDTQYF. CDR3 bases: TGTGCTAGTGGCCCCCGGTTTGATACGCAGTATTTT.

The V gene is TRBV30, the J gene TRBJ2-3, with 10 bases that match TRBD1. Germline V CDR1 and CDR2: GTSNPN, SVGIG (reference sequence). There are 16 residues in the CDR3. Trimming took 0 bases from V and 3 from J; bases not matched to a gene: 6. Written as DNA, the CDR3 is TGTGCCTGGAGTGTACAACGGGGACAGGGGACAGATACGCAGTATTTT. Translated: CAWSVQRGQGTDTQYF.

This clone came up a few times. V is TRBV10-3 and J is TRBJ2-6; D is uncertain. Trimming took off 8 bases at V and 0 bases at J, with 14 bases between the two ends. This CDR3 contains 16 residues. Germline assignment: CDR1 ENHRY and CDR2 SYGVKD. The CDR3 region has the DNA TGTGCCATCCCTGGGCCGCCAATCTCTGGGGCCAACGTCCTGACTTTC. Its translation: CAIPGPPISGANVLTF.

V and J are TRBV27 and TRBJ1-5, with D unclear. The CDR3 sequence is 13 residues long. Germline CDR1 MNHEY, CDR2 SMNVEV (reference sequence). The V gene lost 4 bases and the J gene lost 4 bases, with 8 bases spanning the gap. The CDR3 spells CASSSWENQPQHF. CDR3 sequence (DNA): TGTGCCAGCAGTTCCTGGGAGAATCAGCCCCAGCATTTT.

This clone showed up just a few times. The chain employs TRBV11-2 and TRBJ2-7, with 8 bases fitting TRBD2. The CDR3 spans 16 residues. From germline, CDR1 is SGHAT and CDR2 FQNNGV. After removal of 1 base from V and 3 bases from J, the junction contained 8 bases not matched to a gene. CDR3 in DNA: TGTGCCAGCAGCTTAGCCAGCGGGAGTCCTAACTACGAGCAGTACTTC. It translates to CASSLASGSPNYEQYF.

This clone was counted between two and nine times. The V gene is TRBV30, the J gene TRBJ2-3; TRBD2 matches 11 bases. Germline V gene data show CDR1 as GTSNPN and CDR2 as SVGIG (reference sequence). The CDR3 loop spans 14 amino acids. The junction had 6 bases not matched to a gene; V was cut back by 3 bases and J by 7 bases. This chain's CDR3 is CAWSPGLAANTQYF. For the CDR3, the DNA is TGTGCCTGGAGCCCGGGACTAGCGGCAAATACGCAGTATTTT.

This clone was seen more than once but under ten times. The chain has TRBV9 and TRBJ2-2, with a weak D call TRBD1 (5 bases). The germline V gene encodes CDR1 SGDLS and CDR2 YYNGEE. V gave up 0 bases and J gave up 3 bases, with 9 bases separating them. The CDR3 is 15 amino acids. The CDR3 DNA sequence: TGTGCCAGCAGCGTAGGGGGCGCGGACACCGGGGAGCTGTTTTTT. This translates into CASSVGGADTGELFF.

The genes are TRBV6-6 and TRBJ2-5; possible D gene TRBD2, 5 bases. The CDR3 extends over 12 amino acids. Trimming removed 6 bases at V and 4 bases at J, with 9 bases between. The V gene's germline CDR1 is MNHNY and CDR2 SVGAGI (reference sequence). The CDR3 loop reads CASSPGRETQYF. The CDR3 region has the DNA TGTGCCAGCAGCCCGGGGAGAGAGACCCAGTACTTC.

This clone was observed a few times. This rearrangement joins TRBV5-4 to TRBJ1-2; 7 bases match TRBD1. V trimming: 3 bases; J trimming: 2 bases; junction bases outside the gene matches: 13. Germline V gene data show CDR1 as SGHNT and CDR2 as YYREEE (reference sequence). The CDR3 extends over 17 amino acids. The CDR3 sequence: CASSSKDRLDLNYGYTF. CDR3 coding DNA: TGTGCCAGCAGCTCCAAGGACAGGCTAGACCTAAACTATGGCTACACCTTC.

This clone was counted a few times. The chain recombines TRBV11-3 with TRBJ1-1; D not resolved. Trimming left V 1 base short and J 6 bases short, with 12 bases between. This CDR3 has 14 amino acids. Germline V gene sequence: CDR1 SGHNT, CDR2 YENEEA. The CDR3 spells CASSLGTNGAEAFF. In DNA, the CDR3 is TGTGCCAGCAGCTTAGGGACTAACGGCGCTGAAGCTTTCTTT.